The 27 T cell receptor beta chains listed next were all sequenced from one sample in a study of blood T cell repertoires in COVID-19 (dated by TCRdb to about 2020). The protocol used for the library was the immunoSEQ multiplex PCR assay. The table comes from immuneACCESS by way of TCRdb, which keeps in-frame sequences with V and J called. Part of the clones is missing from these tables; in studies checked, under half for an unresolved V gene and the rest for unknown reasons. The sample table records about 250,000 clones; about 70% of these occur just once. The biggest ten clones account for around 3.2% of the sample. Sequencing input: peripheral blood. The source of these receptors is a woman older than 75 with acute or convalescent COVID-19.

The V call is TRBV5-6, the J call TRBJ1-4; D might be TRBD1 (6 bases). The V gene's germline CDR1 is SGHDT and CDR2 YYEEEE. Trimming left V 2 bases short and J 2 bases short, with 10 bases between. This CDR3 comprises 15 residues. The CDR3 protein is CASSFGGATNEKLFF. CDR3 DNA: TGTGCCAGCAGCTTTGGGGGGGCGACTAATGAAAAACTGTTTTTT.

This clone was picked up many times. This rearrangement joins TRBV11-3 to TRBJ2-7, with 7 bases fitting TRBD2. The CDR3 totals 13 residues. With V trimmed by 2 bases and J by 9 bases, 7 bases remained unmatched. Germline V CDR1 and CDR2: SGHNT, YENEEA. The CDR3 coding sequence is TGTGCCAGCAGCTTATCGGGCAGGGAGGGGCAGTACTTC. Translating it yields CASSLSGREGQYF. Filled out from reference TRBV11-3 and TRBJ2-7, the complete variable domain reads EAGVVQSPRYKIIEKKQPVAFWCNPISGHNTLYWYLQNLGQGPELLIRYENEEAVDDSQLPKDRFSAERLKGVDSTLKIQPAELGDSAVYLCASSLSGREGQYFGPGTRLTVT.

The V call is TRBV6-5, the J call TRBJ2-1; tentatively, D is TRBD2 (6 bases). Trimming took 8 bases from V and 4 from J, leaving 15 bases between them. Germline V CDR1 and CDR2: MNHEY, SVGAGI. The CDR3 length is 14 residues. CDR3 sequence: CASHRDGLYNEQFF. The CDR3 DNA reads as TGTGCCAGCCACCGGGACGGACTATACAATGAGCAGTTCTTC.

There are a few counts of this clone. The chain joins TRBV4-1 to TRBJ1-2; TRBD1 agrees at 8 bases. The trim removed 0 bases at V and 1 base at J, leaving 7 bases unmatched. Germline V gene data show CDR1 as MGHRA and CDR2 as YSYEKL. This CDR3 is 17 amino acids long. The CDR3 region is CASSQDPNRGNNYGYTF. The CDR3 DNA reads as TGCGCCAGCAGCCAAGATCCGAACAGGGGGAATAACTATGGCTACACCTTC.

This sequence joins TRBV6-5 and TRBJ1-6, with 8 nucleotides matching TRBD1. This CDR3 region has 16 residues. Germline-derived CDR1 and CDR2 are MNHEY and SVGAGI. Losses at the gene ends were 2 bases for V and 6 bases for J; bases not matched to a gene: 6. CDR3 sequence (DNA): TGTGCCAGCAGTTACGGGCAGGGGGCGGGTAATTCACCCCTCCACTTT. Its translation: CASSYGQGAGNSPLHF.

The gene calls are TRBV3-1 (or the pseudogene TRBV3-2) and TRBJ2-1; TRBD2 agrees at 12 bases. CDR1 LGHDT and CDR2 YNNKEL come from the germline V gene (reference sequence). Trimming removed 6 bases from V and 9 bases from J; junction bases left unmatched: 9. This CDR3 has 15 residues. CDR3 bases: TGTGCCAGCAGTCCTCTAGCGGGGGGGTTGGTTGAGCAGTTCTTC. Translating it yields CASSPLAGGLVEQFF.

The chain employs TRBV19 and TRBJ2-2; 8 bases are shared with TRBD2. CDR1 is LNHDA and CDR2 is SQIVND in the germline V gene (reference sequence). The ends lost 7 bases at V and 2 bases at J; junction bases unmatched: 9. CDR3 size: 16 residues. CDR3 DNA sequence: TGTGCCAGTACCGATCGGGGGGGACGAAACACCGGGGAGCTGTTTTTT. It is translated as CASTDRGGRNTGELFF.

In nucleotides, the CDR3 is TGTGCCAGTAGTATACGGGAGGGCTACACCTTC. Its translation: CASSIREGYTF. J is TRBJ1-2 and V is TRBV19; D gene ambiguous. Germline V gene data show CDR1 as LNHDA and CDR2 as SQIVND (reference sequence). V was trimmed by 2 bases and J by 8 bases, leaving 6 bases between them. The CDR3 consists of 11 residues.

The CDR3 region is CASSLASGQGANYGYTF. The CDR3 nucleotides are TGCGCCAGCAGCTTGGCCTCCGGACAGGGGGCAAACTATGGCTACACCTTC. The chain employs TRBV5-1 and TRBJ1-2, with TRBD1 matching over 11 bases. The CDR3 is 17 residues long. The trim removed 0 bases at V and 2 bases at J, leaving 6 bases unmatched. Germline V CDR1 and CDR2: SGHRS, YFSETQ.

V gene TRBV10-2 combines with J gene TRBJ1-2; maybe TRBD1 (5 bases). The CDR3 runs to 15 residues. Germline CDR1 and CDR2: WSHSY and SAAADI. V was trimmed by 0 bases and J by 2 bases, leaving 10 bases between them. Written as DNA, the CDR3 is TGCGCCAGCAGTGAGTCCACAGGCACAAACTATGGCTACACCTTC. Its protein is CASSESTGTNYGYTF.

V is TRBV9 and J is TRBJ2-1; a weak D match, TRBD1 (6 bases). With 0 bases removed from V and 7 bases from J, the gap between germline ends came to 14 bases. CDR3 size: 15 residues. Germline CDR1 reads SGDLS; CDR2 reads YYNGEE. Here the CDR3 DNA reads TGTGCCAGCAGCGTAGTAGCAGGGGTTCGGAATGAGCAGTTCTTC. It encodes CASSVVAGVRNEQFF.

The DNA for the CDR3 is TGTGCCAGCAGTGAAGCGGGCCTAGCCAAAAACATTCAGTACTTC. It yields the protein CASSEAGLAKNIQYF. This chain links TRBV2 with TRBJ2-4; D is unresolved. Trimming removed 0 bases at V and 0 bases at J, with 6 bases between. The CDR3 sequence is 15 residues long. Per germline, CDR1 SNHLY and CDR2 FYNNEI.

The chain employs TRBV15 and TRBJ1-5; D remains ambiguous. CDR3 size: 14 residues. Germline V gene data show CDR1 as LNHNV and CDR2 as YYDKDF (reference sequence). With 0 bases removed from V and 5 bases from J, the gap between germline ends came to 8 bases. The CDR3 sequence is CATSRDRFDQPQHF. The CDR3 DNA sequence: TGTGCCACCAGCAGAGATCGGTTCGATCAGCCCCAGCATTTT. Complete variable domain (other parts from reference TRBV15 and TRBJ1-5): DAMVIQNPRYQVTQFGKPVTLSCSQTLNHNVMYWYQQKSSQAPKLLFHYYDKDFNNEADTPDNFQSRRPNTSFCFLDIRSPGLGDTAMYLCATSRDRFDQPQHFGDGTRLSIL.

Comment on this clone: Other DNA sequences of this sample code for an identical CDR3. The CDR3 region is CASSQGQGGYTF. In nucleotides, the CDR3 is TGTGCCAGCAGCCAAGGTCAGGGTGGCTACACCTTC. The chain is built from TRBV3-1 (or the pseudogene TRBV3-2) and TRBJ1-2, with D possibly being TRBD1 (5 bases). The CDR3 length is 12 residues. V shed 1 base and J shed 7 bases, with 7 bases lying between them. The germline gives CDR1 LGHDT, CDR2 YNNKEL (reference sequence).

The genes are TRBV6-2 or TRBV6-3 and TRBJ2-3; TRBD2 might be the D (8 bases). Trimming pared 3 bases from V and 2 bases from J, leaving 24 bases between. The CDR3 totals 19 residues. CDR1 MNHEY and CDR2 SVGEGT come from the germline V gene. The CDR3 protein is CASSYGQGGASGYTDTQYF. Here the CDR3 DNA reads TGTGCCAGCAGTTATGGGCAGGGGGGGGCTAGCGGGTACACAGATACGCAGTATTTT.

The chain uses TRBV6-2 or TRBV6-3 and TRBJ1-1, with a tentative D call TRBD1 (6 bases). This CDR3 contains 15 residues. Trimming took off 5 bases at V and 4 bases at J, with 17 bases between the two ends. Germline CDR1 reads MNHEY; CDR2 reads SVGEGT. The DNA for the CDR3 is TGTGCCAGCAGTACTCCAGGGGTATTGAGCACTGAAGCTTTCTTT. Amino acids: CASSTPGVLSTEAFF.

The chain links TRBV5-1 to TRBJ2-3; 9 positions agree with TRBD2. J gave up 1 base and V 4 bases, and 1 base lay outside the gene matches. Germline CDR1 is SGHRS and CDR2 is YFSETQ. The CDR3 runs 14 residues. CDR3 region: CASSRTSGTDTQYF. Here the CDR3 DNA reads TGCGCCAGCAGCCGGACTAGCGGCACAGATACGCAGTATTTT. Full variable domain (outside the CDR3, taken from reference TRBV5-1 and TRBJ2-3): KAGVTQTPRYLIKTRGQQVTLSCSPISGHRSVSWYQQTPGQGLQFLFEYFSETQRNKGNFPGRFSGRQFSNSRSEMNVSTLELGDSALYLCASSRTSGTDTQYFGPGTRLTVL.

The chain joins TRBV4-3 to TRBJ1-1; TRBD1 might be the D (6 bases). The CDR3 is made up of 15 amino acids. Per the germline V gene, CDR1 is LGHNA and CDR2 is YSLEER. V lost 1 base and J lost 3, with 12 bases in between. The DNA for the CDR3 is TGCGCCAGCAGCCAAGCGCTCAGGGGCCACACTGAAGCTTTCTTT. Protein product: CASSQALRGHTEAFF.

The chain employs TRBV19 and TRBJ1-6; a possible D gene is TRBD1 (5 bases). Germline loops: CDR1 LNHDA, CDR2 SQIVND (reference sequence). The CDR3 spans 14 residues. Trimming stripped 3 bases from V and 7 bases from J, with 10 bases between. The CDR3 DNA follows: TGTGCCAGTAGTATTATGGGGCAGAATTCACCCCTCCACTTT. Its translation: CASSIMGQNSPLHF.

The chain employs TRBV2 and TRBJ2-1; D uncertain. In germline, CDR1 is SNHLY, CDR2 FYNNEI. Trimming pared 3 bases from V and 4 bases from J, leaving 7 bases between. The CDR3 covers 13 residues. In DNA form, the CDR3 reads TGTGCCAGCAGTGAGGTACTATACAATGAGCAGTTCTTC. Translated: CASSEVLYNEQFF.

This clone was observed a handful of times. This chain uses TRBV10-3 with TRBJ1-4, with D hard to call. Germline V gene sequence: CDR1 ENHRY, CDR2 SYGVKD. The CDR3 extends over 13 amino acids. The V and J ends lost 4 bases and 7 bases respectively, with 10 bases between them. The CDR3, as DNA: TGTGCCATCAGTGCCCTGTCGGGTGAAAAACTGTTTTTT. Amino acids: CAISALSGEKLFF.

The V and J genes are TRBV19 and TRBJ2-3; possible D gene TRBD2, 7 bases. CDR1 is LNHDA, CDR2 SQIVND, per germline (reference sequence). Trimming removed 3 bases from V and 9 bases from J, with 19 bases in between. There are 15 residues in the CDR3. CDR3 bases: TGTGCCAGTAGTATGGGGGGGGCCCGATCCCAAACGCAGTATTTT. Translated, it gives CASSMGGARSQTQYF.

The J gene is TRBJ1-6, the V gene TRBV9; the match to TRBD1 covers 7 bases. Germline V gene sequence: CDR1 SGDLS, CDR2 YYNGEE. Trimming cost V 0 bases and J 9 bases; bases outside gene matches: 12. CDR3 length equals 17 residues. CDR3 residues: CASSVAEGALGSSPLHF. The CDR3 DNA follows: TGTGCCAGCAGCGTAGCCGAGGGGGCCCTCGGGAGTTCACCCCTCCACTTT.

V is TRBV6-1 and J is TRBJ2-7, with a possible D match to TRBD2 (5 bases). The CDR3 is 15 residues long. CDR1 and CDR2 from the germline V gene are MNHNS and SASEGT. Trimming took off 1 base at V and 3 bases at J, with 13 bases between the two ends. The CDR3 reads CASSEGRMKGYEQYF. The CDR3 nucleotides are TGTGCCAGCAGTGAAGGGAGGATGAAAGGCTACGAGCAGTACTTC.

This chain joins TRBV7-2 and TRBJ1-6; 7 bases line up with TRBD1. CDR1 and CDR2 (germline): SGHTA, FQGNSA. V was pared by 5 bases and J by 7 bases, with 8 bases of the junction left unmatched. The CDR3 has 15 amino acids. The CDR3 protein is CASSPGQTYNSPLHF. CDR3 DNA sequence: TGTGCCAGCAGCCCGGGACAGACTTACAATTCACCCCTCCACTTT.

The chain is built from TRBV5-1 and TRBJ2-5, with D possibly TRBD2 on 5 matching bases. Trimming took off 7 bases at V and 3 bases at J, with 16 bases between the two ends. Germline V lookup: CDR1 SGHRS, CDR2 YFSETQ. This CDR3 has 14 amino acids. CDR3 sequence: CASARGGIEETQYF. The DNA of the CDR3 is TGCGCCAGCGCACGGGGTGGGATCGAAGAGACCCAGTACTTC. The variable domain in full, completed from reference TRBV5-1 and TRBJ2-5, reads KAGVTQTPRYLIKTRGQQVTLSCSPISGHRSVSWYQQTPGQGLQFLFEYFSETQRNKGNFPGRFSGRQFSNSRSEMNVSTLELGDSALYLCASARGGIEETQYFGPGTRLLVL.

The V and J genes are TRBV3-1 (or the pseudogene TRBV3-2) and TRBJ1-3; possibly TRBD1 for D (5 bases). V was clipped by 4 bases and J by 0 bases, with 10 bases between them. The CDR3 sequence is 15 residues long. Germline values: CDR1 LGHDT, CDR2 YNNKEL (reference sequence). The CDR3 nucleotides read TGTGCCAGCAGCCCCCGACAGATCTCTGGAAACACCATATATTTT. Encoded protein: CASSPRQISGNTIYF.